Shown below are 21 T cell receptor beta chains from a single sample sequenced in a study of blood T cell repertoires in COVID-19. Profiled with immunoSEQ multiplex PCR; TCRdb holds only in-frame clones, not every one. The table includes over 250,000 clones, 75% to 90% detected once. Material: PBMCs or T cells enriched from blood (not recorded which). All receptors derive from a woman between 18 and 29 years old who had recovered from COVID-19.

This chain uses TRBV2 with TRBJ2-1, with TRBD2 as a possible D gene (7 bases). Trimming removed 4 bases from V and 6 bases from J, with 22 bases in between. From germline, CDR1 is SNHLY and CDR2 FYNNEI. The CDR3 is 17 amino acids. The CDR3 reads CASSATSSGTRGNEQFF. For the CDR3, the DNA is TGTGCCAGCAGTGCTACTTCAAGCGGGACAAGGGGCAATGAGCAGTTCTTC. Drawing the rest from reference TRBV2 and TRBJ2-1, the complete variable domain is EPEVTQTPSHQVTQMGQEVILRCVPISNHLYFYWYRQILGQKVEFLVSFYNNEISEKSEIFDDQFSVERPDGSNFTLKIRSTKLEDSAMYFCASSATSSGTRGNEQFFGPGTRLTVL.

The chain links TRBV7-9 to TRBJ2-3; D is possibly TRBD2 (5 bases). This CDR3 is built from 16 residues. The germline V gene has CDR1 SEHNR and CDR2 FQNEAQ (reference sequence). Trimming pared 0 bases from V and 2 bases from J, leaving 12 bases between. CDR3 in amino acids: CASSLAAGFPTDTQYF. The DNA of the CDR3 is TGTGCCAGCAGCTTAGCCGCGGGTTTCCCCACAGATACGCAGTATTTT.

This chain joins TRBV15 and TRBJ2-6; no definite D call. The CDR3 length is 15 residues. V shed 0 bases and J shed 4 bases, with 7 bases lying between them. Germline values: CDR1 LNHNV, CDR2 YYDKDF (reference sequence). Here the CDR3 reads CATSRDIPGANVLTF. The CDR3 region has the DNA TGTGCCACCAGCAGAGATATCCCGGGGGCCAACGTCCTGACTTTC.

The CDR3 is CASSLVAGDYNEQFF. The CDR3, as DNA: TGTGCCAGCAGTTTGGTAGCGGGGGATTACAATGAGCAGTTCTTC. The chain has TRBV27 and TRBJ2-1; 9 positions match TRBD2. Germline assignment: CDR1 MNHEY and CDR2 SMNVEV (reference sequence). After removal of 3 bases from V and 4 bases from J, the junction contained 4 bases not matched to a gene. This CDR3 region has 15 residues.

The genes are TRBV7-6 and TRBJ2-5; tentatively, D is TRBD2 (5 bases). The CDR3 sequence is 15 residues long. Germline assignment: CDR1 SGHVS and CDR2 FNYEAQ. V lost 5 bases to trimming and J lost 1 base, with 14 bases between them. The CDR3 region is CASSPGRGGQETQYF. The CDR3 region has the DNA TGTGCCAGCAGCCCCGGTCGGGGTGGCCAAGAGACCCAGTACTTC.

This chain links TRBV6-4 with TRBJ1-1; TRBD1 matches at 7 bases. This CDR3 spans 14 amino acids. V trimming: 6 bases; J trimming: 5 bases; junction bases outside the gene matches: 9. Germline-derived CDR1 and CDR2 are MRHNA and SNTAGT. In nucleotides, the CDR3 is TGTGCCAGCAGATTGACAGGGTCGGGGACTGAAGCTTTCTTT. Protein: CASRLTGSGTEAFF.

The V gene is TRBV5-1, the J gene TRBJ2-5; maybe TRBD2 (5 bases). The CDR3 extends over 15 amino acids. The V end was cut by 4 bases, the J end by 1 base, with 14 bases between. Germline loops: CDR1 SGHRS, CDR2 YFSETQ. The chain's CDR3 is CASSAGRTFQETQYF. The CDR3, as DNA: TGCGCCAGCAGCGCCGGCAGGACTTTCCAAGAGACCCAGTACTTC.

CDR3 in amino acids: CASSHNRGTPYNEQFF. The DNA of the CDR3 is TGTGCCAGCAGCCACAACAGGGGAACCCCCTACAATGAGCAGTTCTTC. This sequence joins TRBV14 and TRBJ2-1, with TRBD1 matching 7 bases. The CDR3 runs 16 residues. V shed 3 bases and J 2 bases; nucleotides not matched to a gene: 7. Germline CDR1 and CDR2: SGHDN and FVKESK.

The CDR3 sequence is CASSLDSYTVDYGYTF. Here the CDR3 DNA reads TGTGCCAGCAGCCTGGACAGCTACACGGTCGACTATGGCTACACCTTC. The chain recombines TRBV6-2 or TRBV6-3 with TRBJ1-2; perhaps TRBD1 as D (6 bases). CDR1 is MNHEY, CDR2 SVGEGT, per germline. Trimming took 6 bases from V and 3 from J, leaving 20 bases between them. This CDR3 region has 16 residues.

This clone has a single count. The chain links TRBV19 to TRBJ2-6; unclear D gene. This CDR3 spans 16 amino acids. Germline values: CDR1 LNHDA, CDR2 SQIVND (reference sequence). Trimming took off 0 bases at V and 4 bases at J, with 10 bases between the two ends. CDR3 residues: CASSIEAGTGANVLTF. CDR3 bases: TGTGCCAGTAGTATAGAGGCAGGAACCGGGGCCAACGTCCTGACTTTC. Based on the CDR3 plus reference TRBV19 and TRBJ2-6, the full variable domain is DGGITQSPKYLFRKEGQNVTLSCEQNLNHDAMYWYRQDPGQGLRLIYYSQIVNDFQKGDIAEGYSVSREKKESFPLTVTSAQKNPTAFYLCASSIEAGTGANVLTFGAGSRLTVL.

The chain combines TRBV2 with TRBJ1-3; no clear D gene. Trimming removed 2 bases at V and 4 bases at J, with 12 bases between. The germline V gene encodes CDR1 SNHLY and CDR2 FYNNEI. This CDR3 comprises 15 residues. This CDR3 reads CASSERGAGGNTIYF. The CDR3 region has the DNA TGTGCCAGCAGTGAACGTGGAGCGGGAGGAAACACCATATATTTT.

The chain employs TRBV6-1 and TRBJ1-5; 10 nucleotides line up with TRBD1. V shed 1 base, J shed 6 bases, and the junction held 3 bases outside the gene matches. Germline loops: CDR1 MNHNS, CDR2 SASEGT. This CDR3 comprises 15 residues. The CDR3 region has the DNA TGTGCCAGCAGTGAAGGGGGACAGGGGTTTCAGCCCCAGCATTTT. Translating it yields CASSEGGQGFQPQHF.

The gene calls are TRBV9 and TRBJ2-7; 7 bases agree with TRBD2. V shed 0 bases, J shed 3 bases, and the junction held 3 bases outside the gene matches. Germline V gene data show CDR1 as SGDLS and CDR2 as YYNGEE. The CDR3 is 14 residues long. CDR3 coding DNA: TGTGCCAGCAGCGTAGGCGGGGAGGGCTACGAGCAGTACTTC. This sequence encodes CASSVGGEGYEQYF.

The CDR3 loop is CASSSTRDRVSGNTIYF. The CDR3 DNA reads as TGTGCCAGCAGCTCCACTAGGGACAGAGTCTCTGGAAACACCATATATTTT. The chain is built from TRBV7-9 and TRBJ1-3, with 7 bases lining up with TRBD1. Germline lookup yields CDR1 SEHNR and CDR2 FQNEAQ (reference sequence). With V trimmed by 4 bases and J by 0 bases, 9 bases remained unmatched. CDR3 length equals 17 residues.

The chain links TRBV28 to TRBJ1-1, with TRBD1 as a possible D gene (5 bases). This CDR3 is 15 amino acids long. Trimming shortened V by 2 bases and J by 2 bases, and 12 bases separated the two germline ends. Per germline, CDR1 MDHEN and CDR2 SYDVKM. The CDR3 region is CASSLIAGKNTEAFF. The CDR3 DNA follows: TGTGCCAGCAGTTTAATTGCAGGGAAAAACACTGAAGCTTTCTTT.

The chain employs TRBV6-4 and TRBJ2-3; 8 positions match TRBD2. Germline V lookup: CDR1 MRHNA, CDR2 SNTAGT. V lost 4 bases and J lost 0; bases outside the gene matches: 6. The CDR3 runs 16 residues. The CDR3 bases are TGTGCCAGCAGTGCCGGGGGGGTACTAAGCACAGATACGCAGTATTTT. Its protein is CASSAGGVLSTDTQYF.

CDR3 residues: CASSPQRGIGELFF. The CDR3 DNA reads as TGTGCCAGCAGCCCCCAGCGGGGCATCGGGGAGCTGTTTTTT. The V and J genes are TRBV14 and TRBJ2-2; 7 bases are a match to TRBD2. Germline-derived CDR1 and CDR2 are SGHDN and FVKESK. This CDR3 spans 14 amino acids. V shed 4 bases, J shed 7 bases, and the junction held 6 bases outside the gene matches.

The chain uses TRBV28 and TRBJ1-3; D is undetermined. The CDR3 spans 13 residues. Trimming cost V 6 bases and J 10 bases, with 16 bases left between them. Looked up from germline, CDR1 is MDHEN and CDR2 is SYDVKM. CDR3 in amino acids: CASSPGRGLTIYF. For the CDR3, the DNA is TGTGCCAGCAGCCCTGGGCGGGGTTTGACCATATATTTT.

The chain has TRBV2 and TRBJ2-7; D uncertain. Between the trimmed V and J ends, which lost 8 bases and 2 bases, there was a span of 10 bases. The CDR3 has 12 amino acids. Per the germline V gene, CDR1 is SNHLY and CDR2 is FYNNEI. The CDR3 reads CASVVPPYEQYF. In DNA form, the CDR3 reads TGTGCCAGCGTAGTCCCTCCCTACGAGCAGTACTTC.

This rearrangement joins TRBV6-1 to TRBJ2-5; TRBD1 agrees at 7 bases. The CDR3 is 15 amino acids. Germline CDR1 reads MNHNS; CDR2 reads SASEGT. V dropped 3 bases and J dropped 8; count of bases not matched to a gene: 12. Here the CDR3 DNA reads TGTGCCAGCAGTGAGCCCCGGGACAGCACAGACACCCAGTACTTC. This codes for CASSEPRDSTDTQYF.

This chain connects TRBV18 to TRBJ2-7; 8 positions match TRBD1. V trimming: 4 bases; J trimming: 5 bases; junction bases outside the gene matches: 13. This CDR3 contains 16 residues. Per the germline V gene, CDR1 is KGHSH and CDR2 is LQKENI. The CDR3 bases are TGTGCCAGCTCACGGAACGGACAGGGAGTGGGCCACGAGCAGTACTTC. Translating gives CASSRNGQGVGHEQYF.